A selection of T cell receptor beta chains follows, all from one sample in a study of shared clonotypes between healthy human individuals. Data came from immunoSEQ multiplex PCR; TCRdb stores just in-frame clones and leaves some out. The sample contains some 2.1 million clones, 90% to 95% of which appear only once. The sequencing sample was made of naive CD8+ T cells from PBMCs. These TCRs come from a man aged 18-30 years in good health. Some clones in this sample may be carry-over from other donors' samples. The CDR3 runs from the conserved cysteine through the conserved F or W. The order of the fields is clone size, V gene, J gene, CDR3 protein. Rows may omit the clone size; those that give it use once, few, many or a size class.

>NA|TRBV4-2|TRBJ2-7
CASSQELAGNYEQYF
>once|TRBV9|TRBJ2-1
CASSVAQTSRRNEQFF
>NA|TRBV27|TRBJ2-1
CASSLGRRDPIKGQFF
>NA|TRBV27|TRBJ2-7
CASSLSMQGNYEQYF
>NA|TRBV14|TRBJ2-7
CASSQVGLGYEQYF
>NA|TRBV4-3|TRBJ2-1
CASSQSTGVFDEQFF
>NA|TRBV7-2|TRBJ1-1
CASSPTWDTEAFF
>NA|TRBV2|TRBJ2-7
CASSDSAYEQYF
>once|TRBV7-2|TRBJ2-7
CASGKGGYEQYF
>NA|TRBV28|TRBJ2-3
CASSFSQGLPDTQYF
>NA|TRBV15|TRBJ2-5
CATSIGGKTQYF
>NA|TRBV14|TRBJ1-1
CASSQEDSYTEAFF
>NA|TRBV4-3|TRBJ2-6
CASSQGPAGGANVLTF
>NA|TRBV14|TRBJ2-1
CASSYWGYNEQFF
>NA|TRBV18|TRBJ1-1
CASSPEVVANTEAFF
>NA|TRBV27|TRBJ1-1
CASGQGLTEAFF
>NA|TRBV7-3|TRBJ2-5
CASSLSWGQGETQYF
>once|TRBV19|TRBJ2-7
CASSLKGTGAYEQYF
>NA|TRBV6-1|TRBJ1-5
CASSERGLGNQPQHF
>once|TRBV7-9|TRBJ1-1
CASSFGRAFGTEAFF
>once|TRBV9|TRBJ2-3
CASSVPQGAGTDTQYF
>NA|TRBV27|TRBJ2-7
CASSKTGGPWPYEQYF
>NA|TRBV27|TRBJ2-7
CASTPRGVSYEQYF
>NA|TRBV5-6|TRBJ2-5
CASSTQGGRETQYF
>NA|TRBV6-5|TRBJ2-7
CASSYSRDEQYF
>NA|TRBV9|TRBJ2-1
CASSGGQGATDEQFF
>NA|TRBV19|TRBJ2-7
CASSEGIREQYF
>NA|TRBV7-6|TRBJ2-2
CASSSSRNTGELFF
>NA|TRBV28|TRBJ2-6
CASSPSTSGANVLTF
>NA|TRBV19|TRBJ1-2
CASSKKGVQEYYGYTF
>NA|TRBV11-1|TRBJ2-2
CASSLASGESPTGELFF
>NA|TRBV27|TRBJ1-5
CASRLGGWGNQPQHF
>NA|TRBV13|TRBJ1-1
CASSFTQGVSTEAFF
>NA|TRBV5-6|TRBJ1-1
CASSFGQGGSGAFF
>NA|TRBV5-1|TRBJ1-1
CASSGGGEAFF
>NA|TRBV7-9|TRBJ2-6
CASSPDRVDFPFGANVLTF
>NA|TRBV27|TRBJ2-7
CASSLPGLAGVHEQYF
>NA|TRBV25-1|TRBJ2-1
CASSDNREQFF
>once|TRBV11-2|TRBJ1-2
CASSWGMSARGYTF
>NA|TRBV6-5|TRBJ2-7
CASSPGALGPYEQYF
>NA|TRBV19|TRBJ2-1
CASSRQGYGRGFYNEQFF
>NA|TRBV5-4|TRBJ2-7
CASSYPGTRGSYEQYF
>NA|TRBV27|TRBJ2-2
CASSFAIAVNTGELFF
>NA|TRBV7-3|TRBJ2-1
CASSVLAGGYNEQFF
>NA|TRBV5-1|TRBJ2-3
CASSSGQGASTDTQYF
>NA|TRBV13|TRBJ2-3
CASSPEWQGGPDTQYF
>NA|TRBV6-5|TRBJ1-2
CASRFQGDYGYTF
>NA|TRBV2|TRBJ2-2
CASSSGELFF
>NA|TRBV19|TRBJ2-3
CASSIIGTDTQYF
>NA|TRBV11-2|TRBJ2-1
CASSLRGSEQFF
>NA|TRBV28|TRBJ1-4
CASSFLGAKLFF
>NA|TRBV2|TRBJ1-2
CASSEARDYGYGYTF
>once|TRBV4-2|TRBJ2-1
CASSQDGGWTGNEQFF
>NA|TRBV4-3|TRBJ2-1
CASSLRMGQGFDEQFF
>NA|TRBV6-5|TRBJ1-1
CASSYSIGGGTEAFF
>NA|TRBV30|TRBJ1-1
CAWRRNTEAFF
>NA|TRBV4-1|TRBJ2-2
CASSQVAGQSNTGELFF
>few|TRBV28|TRBJ1-1
CASSLVRQAIEAFF
>NA|TRBV27|TRBJ2-7
CASIGFRDKAYEQYF
>NA|TRBV28|TRBJ2-7
CASRGVGTLYEQYF